This T cell receptor beta chain was retrieved from a study of cytomegalovirus exposure and HLA in healthy donors. The PCR ran on 60 Vbeta and 13 Jbeta primers. TCRdb's table, derived via immunoSEQ multiplex PCR, lists solely in-frame clones and lacks some. The table lists about 170,000 clones, roughly 80% of them singletons, with approximately 2% in the top ten. The CDR3 covers 15 residues. Trimming pared 0 bases from V and 0 bases from J, leaving 8 bases between. In germline, CDR1 is SEHNR, CDR2 FQNEAQ (reference sequence). Specimen: PBMCs. The chain employs TRBV7-9 and TRBJ1-2, with D possibly matching TRBD1 (5 bases). The clonotype originates from a female donor in good health and CMV-seronegative. Here the CDR3 reads CASSLAGVANYGYTF. CDR3 sequence (DNA): TGTGCCAGCAGCTTAGCAGGGGTGGCTAACTATGGCTACACCTTC. Full variable domain (rest looked up from reference TRBV7-9 and TRBJ1-2): DTGVSQNPRHKITKRGQNVTFRCDPISEHNRLYWYRQTLGQGPEFLTYFQNEAQLEKSRLLSDRFSAERPKGSFSTLEIQRTEQGDSAMYLCASSLAGVANYGYTFGSGTRLTVV.